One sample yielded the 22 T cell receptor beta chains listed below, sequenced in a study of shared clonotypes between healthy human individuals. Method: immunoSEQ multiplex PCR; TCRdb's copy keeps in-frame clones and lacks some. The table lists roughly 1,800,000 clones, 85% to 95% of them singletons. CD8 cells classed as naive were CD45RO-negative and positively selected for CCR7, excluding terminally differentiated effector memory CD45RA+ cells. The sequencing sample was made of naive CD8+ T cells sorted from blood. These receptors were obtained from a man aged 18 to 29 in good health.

CDR3 DNA: TGTGCCAGCAGTCCAGGGTCACTACCCGGAGAGCAGTACTTC. Amino acid sequence: CASSPGSLPGEQYF. This chain joins TRBV13 and TRBJ2-7; D perhaps matches TRBD1 (5 bases). Trimming left V 6 bases short and J 7 bases short, with 19 bases between. This CDR3 comprises 14 residues. Germline CDR1 is PRHDT and CDR2 is FYEKMQ (reference sequence).

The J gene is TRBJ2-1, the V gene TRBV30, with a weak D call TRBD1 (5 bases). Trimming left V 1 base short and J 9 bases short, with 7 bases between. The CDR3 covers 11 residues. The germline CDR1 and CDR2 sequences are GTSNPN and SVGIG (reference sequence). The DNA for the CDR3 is TGTGCCTGGAGTGAACAGGCTGAGCAGTTCTTC. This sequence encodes CAWSEQAEQFF.

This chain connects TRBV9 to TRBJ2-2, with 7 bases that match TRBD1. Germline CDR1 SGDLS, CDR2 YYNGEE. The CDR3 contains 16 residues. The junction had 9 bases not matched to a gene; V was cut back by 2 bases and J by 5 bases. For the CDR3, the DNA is TGTGCCAGCAGCGTGATAACAGGGGCGAGGACCGGGGAGCTGTTTTTT. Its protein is CASSVITGARTGELFF.

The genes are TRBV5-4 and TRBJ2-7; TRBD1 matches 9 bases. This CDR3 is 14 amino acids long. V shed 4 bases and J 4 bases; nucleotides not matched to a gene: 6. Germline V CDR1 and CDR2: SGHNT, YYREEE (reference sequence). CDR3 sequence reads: CASSPGGQGYEQYF. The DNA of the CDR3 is TGTGCCAGCAGCCCGGGTGGACAGGGGTACGAGCAGTACTTC.

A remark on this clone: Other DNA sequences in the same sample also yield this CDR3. CDR3 DNA sequence: TGCGCCAGCAGCCAGACTAGCGGGGGGGCGGAGACCCAGTACTTC. It specifies CASSQTSGGAETQYF. V gene TRBV4-1 combines with J gene TRBJ2-5, with 14 bases identical to TRBD2. Trimming took 3 bases from V and 5 from J; bases not matched to a gene: 2. There are 15 residues in the CDR3. Germline V gene sequence: CDR1 MGHRA, CDR2 YSYEKL.

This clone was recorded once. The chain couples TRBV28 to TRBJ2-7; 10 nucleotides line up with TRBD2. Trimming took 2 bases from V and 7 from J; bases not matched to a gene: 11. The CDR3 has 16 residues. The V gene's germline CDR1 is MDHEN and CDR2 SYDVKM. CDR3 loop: CASSLRGTSVFWEQYF. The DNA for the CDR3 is TGTGCCAGCAGTTTAAGAGGGACTAGCGTGTTTTGGGAGCAGTACTTC.

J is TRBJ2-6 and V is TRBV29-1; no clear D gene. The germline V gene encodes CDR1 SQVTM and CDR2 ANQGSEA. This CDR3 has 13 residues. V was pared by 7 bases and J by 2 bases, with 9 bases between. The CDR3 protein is CSAGLAGANVLTF. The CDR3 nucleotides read TGCAGCGCCGGGCTGGCTGGGGCCAACGTCCTGACTTTC.

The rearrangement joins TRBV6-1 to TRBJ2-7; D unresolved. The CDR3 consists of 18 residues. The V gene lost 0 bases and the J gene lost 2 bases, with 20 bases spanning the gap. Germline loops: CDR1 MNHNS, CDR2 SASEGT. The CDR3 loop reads CASSEAIHWADTTYEQYF. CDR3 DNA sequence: TGTGCCAGCAGTGAAGCGATACACTGGGCAGATACAACCTACGAGCAGTACTTC.

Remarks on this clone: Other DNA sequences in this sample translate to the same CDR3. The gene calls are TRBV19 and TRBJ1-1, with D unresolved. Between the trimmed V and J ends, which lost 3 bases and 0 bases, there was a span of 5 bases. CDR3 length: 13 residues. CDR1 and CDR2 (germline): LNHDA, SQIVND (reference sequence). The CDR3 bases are TGTGCCAGTAGTATCTCTTTGAACACTGAAGCTTTCTTT. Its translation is CASSISLNTEAFF.

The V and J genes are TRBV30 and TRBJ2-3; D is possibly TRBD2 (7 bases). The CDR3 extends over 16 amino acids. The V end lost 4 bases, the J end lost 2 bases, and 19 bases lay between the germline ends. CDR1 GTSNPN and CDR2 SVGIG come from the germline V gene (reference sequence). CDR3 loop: CAWKDGGGGPTDTQYF. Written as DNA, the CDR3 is TGTGCCTGGAAAGACGGGGGAGGGGGGCCCACAGATACGCAGTATTTT.

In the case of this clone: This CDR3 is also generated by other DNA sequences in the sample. CDR3 nucleotide sequence: TGTGCCAGCAGTTACTCGGGGGAGTCCTACGAGCAGTACTTC. Translated: CASSYSGESYEQYF. V and J are TRBV6-6 and TRBJ2-7, with D perhaps given as TRBD1 or TRBD2 (5 bases each). The CDR3 loop spans 14 amino acids. Trimming removed 0 bases from V and 1 base from J, with 7 bases in between. Germline assignment: CDR1 MNHNY and CDR2 SVGAGI (reference sequence).

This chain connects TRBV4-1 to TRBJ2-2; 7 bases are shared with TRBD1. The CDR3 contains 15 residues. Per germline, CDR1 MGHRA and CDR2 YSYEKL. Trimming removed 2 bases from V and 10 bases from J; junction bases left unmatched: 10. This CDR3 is CASSQQNLQGKELFF. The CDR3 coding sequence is TGCGCCAGCAGCCAACAAAACTTACAGGGGAAGGAGCTGTTTTTT.

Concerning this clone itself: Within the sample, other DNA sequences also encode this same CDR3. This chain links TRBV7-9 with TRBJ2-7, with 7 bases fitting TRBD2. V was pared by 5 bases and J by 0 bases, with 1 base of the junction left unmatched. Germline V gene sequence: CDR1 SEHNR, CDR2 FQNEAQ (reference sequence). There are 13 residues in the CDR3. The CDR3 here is CASSRTSSYEQYF. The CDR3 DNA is TGTGCCAGCAGCCGGACTAGCTCCTACGAGCAGTACTTC.

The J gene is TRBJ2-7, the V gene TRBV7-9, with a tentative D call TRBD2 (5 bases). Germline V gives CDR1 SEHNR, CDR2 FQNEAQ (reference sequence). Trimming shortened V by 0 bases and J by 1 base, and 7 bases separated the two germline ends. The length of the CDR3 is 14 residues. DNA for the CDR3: TGTGCCAGCAGCTTAGCGAGGGAATCCTACGAGCAGTACTTC. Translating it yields CASSLARESYEQYF. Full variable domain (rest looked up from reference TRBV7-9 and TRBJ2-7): DTGVSQNPRHKITKRGQNVTFRCDPISEHNRLYWYRQTLGQGPEFLTYFQNEAQLEKSRLLSDRFSAERPKGSFSTLEIQRTEQGDSAMYLCASSLARESYEQYFGPGTRLTVT.

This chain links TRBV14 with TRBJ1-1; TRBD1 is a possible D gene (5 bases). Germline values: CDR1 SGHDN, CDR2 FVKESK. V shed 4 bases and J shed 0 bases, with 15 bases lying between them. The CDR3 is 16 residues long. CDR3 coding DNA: TGTGCCAGCAGCCGGAGAAAAGGGGAAATGAACACTGAAGCTTTCTTT. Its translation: CASSRRKGEMNTEAFF.

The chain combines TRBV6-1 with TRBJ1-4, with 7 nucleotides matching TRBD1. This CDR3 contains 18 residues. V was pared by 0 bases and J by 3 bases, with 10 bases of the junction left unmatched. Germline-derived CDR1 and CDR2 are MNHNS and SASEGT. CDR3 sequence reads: CASSEAGGRGLANEKLFF. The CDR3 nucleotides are TGTGCCAGCAGTGAAGCGGGAGGGAGGGGGCTAGCTAATGAAAAACTGTTTTTT.

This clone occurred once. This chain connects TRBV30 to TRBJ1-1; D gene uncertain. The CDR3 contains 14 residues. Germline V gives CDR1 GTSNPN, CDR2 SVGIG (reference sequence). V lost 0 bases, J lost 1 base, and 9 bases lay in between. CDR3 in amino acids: CAWSVIRGNTEAFF. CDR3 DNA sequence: TGTGCCTGGAGTGTAATTCGGGGGAACACTGAAGCTTTCTTT.

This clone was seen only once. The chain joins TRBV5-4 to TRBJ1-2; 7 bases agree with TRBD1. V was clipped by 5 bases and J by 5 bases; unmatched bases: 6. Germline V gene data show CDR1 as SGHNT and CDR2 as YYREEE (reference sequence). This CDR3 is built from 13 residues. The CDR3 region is CASRPRGDYGYTF. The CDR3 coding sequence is TGTGCCAGCAGGCCCAGGGGGGATTATGGCTACACCTTC.

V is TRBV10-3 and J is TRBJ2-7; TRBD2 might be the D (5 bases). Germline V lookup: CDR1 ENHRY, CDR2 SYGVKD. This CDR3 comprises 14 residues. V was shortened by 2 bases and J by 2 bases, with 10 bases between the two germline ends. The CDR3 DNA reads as TGTGCCATCAGTGAGGCCGGACTCGCCTACGAGCAGTACTTC. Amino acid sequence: CAISEAGLAYEQYF.

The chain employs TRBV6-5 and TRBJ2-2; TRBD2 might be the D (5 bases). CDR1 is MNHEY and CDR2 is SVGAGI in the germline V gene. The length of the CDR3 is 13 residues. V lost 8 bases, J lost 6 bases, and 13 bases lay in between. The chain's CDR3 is CASREISAGELFF. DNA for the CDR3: TGTGCCAGCCGAGAGATTAGCGCCGGGGAGCTGTTTTTT.

CDR3 sequence reads: CASSQAGVYLSYEQYF. CDR3 nucleotide sequence: TGTGCCAGCAGTCAAGCGGGGGTGTATTTATCCTACGAGCAGTACTTC. V is TRBV28 and J is TRBJ2-7; the match to TRBD2 covers 8 bases. This CDR3 contains 16 residues. V dropped 5 bases and J dropped 1; count of bases not matched to a gene: 10. Germline lookup yields CDR1 MDHEN and CDR2 SYDVKM.

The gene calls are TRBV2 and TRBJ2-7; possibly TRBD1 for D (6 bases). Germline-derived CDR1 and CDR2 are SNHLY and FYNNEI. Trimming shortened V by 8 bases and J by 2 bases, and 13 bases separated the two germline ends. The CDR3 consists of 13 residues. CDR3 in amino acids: CASLPGQTYEQYF. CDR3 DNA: TGTGCCAGCTTACCCGGACAGACCTACGAGCAGTACTTC.